This T cell receptor beta chain was retrieved from a study of cytomegalovirus exposure and HLA in healthy donors. Study summary: HLA-typed donors contributed some 77 million unique TCRs, which were held in an early data release. General study results and limits: For TCR beta chains, V- and J-gene trimming was later linked to a missense DCLRE1C variant. Most TCR beta V segments were productive about 87% or about 30% of the time in an earlier analysis.

The PCR employed 60 Vbeta primers together with 13 Jbeta primers. Only in-frame clones appear in the TCRdb table, and some are missing; sequencing was by immunoSEQ multiplex PCR. The sample lists roughly 140,000 clones; roughly 74% were seen once. The sample holds a few counts of this clone. Antigen unknown. Healthy individuals who donated bone marrow served as the donors. The CDR3 sequence is 15 residues long. V dropped 7 bases and J dropped 3 bases, with 16 bases sitting between them. Germline CDR1 MNHNS, CDR2 SASEGT. The TCR comes from a woman in her late teens or twenties in good health and CMV-seropositive. This chain joins TRBV6-1 and TRBJ1-5; D is possibly TRBD1 (5 bases). The sequenced sample consisted of PBMCs. CDR3 amino acids: CASKAREGSNQPQHF. DNA of the CDR3: TGTGCCAGCAAGGCCAGGGAAGGATCCAATCAGCCCCAGCATTTT.